This TCR beta chain was observed in a study of blood T cell repertoires in COVID-19. Across the whole study: Both acute and convalescent COVID-19 samples were obtained from the United States, Italy and Spain. T cells, B-cell-depleted T cells, or PBMCs provided the cDNA or gDNA that served as material.

In the study's own analysis: Researchers report that nucleated cell counts were estimated from reference gene primer amplification. TCRdb's table, derived via immunoSEQ multiplex PCR, lists solely in-frame clones and lacks some. V, J and clone size derive from that table, while D and trimming were established from the DNA sequence. Of approximately 140,000 clones listed, roughly 80% are singletons. The germline V and J ends were trimmed by 1 base and 2 bases, with 20 bases remaining between them. The CDR3 is made up of 18 amino acids. The germline V gene has CDR1 SGHNT and CDR2 YENEEA. This clone was recorded a few times.

Sample: peripheral blood. This clonotype was sampled from a human donor in a cohort sampled during active COVID-19. V is TRBV11-3 and J is TRBJ2-5, with D possibly being TRBD1 (6 bases). The CDR3 sequence is CASSLVLGRQARQETQYF. DNA for the CDR3: TGTGCCAGCAGCTTAGTCCTCGGCAGACAGGCAAGACAAGAGACCCAGTACTTC. Drawing the rest from reference TRBV11-3 and TRBJ2-5, the complete variable domain is EAGVVQSPRYKIIEKKQPVAFWCNPISGHNTLYWYLQNLGQGPELLIRYENEEAVDDSQLPKDRFSAERLKGVDSTLKIQPAELGDSAVYLCASSLVLGRQARQETQYFGPGTRLLVL.